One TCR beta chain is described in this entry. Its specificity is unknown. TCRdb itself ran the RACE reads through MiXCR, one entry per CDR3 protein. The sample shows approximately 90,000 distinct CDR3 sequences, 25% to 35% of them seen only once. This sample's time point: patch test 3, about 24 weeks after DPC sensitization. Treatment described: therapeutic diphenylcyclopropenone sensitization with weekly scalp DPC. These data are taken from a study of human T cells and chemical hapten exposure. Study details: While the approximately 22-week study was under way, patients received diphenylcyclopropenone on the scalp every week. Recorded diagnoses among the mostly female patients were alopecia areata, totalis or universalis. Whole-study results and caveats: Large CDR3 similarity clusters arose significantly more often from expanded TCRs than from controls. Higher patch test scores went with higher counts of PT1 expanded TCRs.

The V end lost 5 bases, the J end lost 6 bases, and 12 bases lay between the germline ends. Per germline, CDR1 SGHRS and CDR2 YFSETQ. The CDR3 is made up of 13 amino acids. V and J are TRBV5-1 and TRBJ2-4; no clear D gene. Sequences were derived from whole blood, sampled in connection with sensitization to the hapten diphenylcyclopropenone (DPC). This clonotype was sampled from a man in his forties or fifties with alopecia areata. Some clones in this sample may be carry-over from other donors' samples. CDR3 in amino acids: CASRLSQSNIQYF. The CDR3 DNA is TGCGCCAGCAGGCTCTCTCAATCAAACATTCAGTACTTC.